This section outlines one TCR beta chain sequence together with its context. This specimen belongs to a study of CD8+CD57+ T cells in acquired aplastic anemia. Sequencing was done on patients that had shown CD8+CD57+ cell expansion by flow cytometry. The CDR3 spans 14 residues. V gave up 5 bases and J gave up 3 bases, with 12 bases separating them. In germline, CDR1 is SEHNR, CDR2 FQNEAQ (reference sequence). Both TCR beta VDJ combination and CDR3 sequence profiling were carried out. Genomic DNA was the template for this profiling. TCRdb re-analysed the reads in MiXCR, keeping a single row per CDR3 protein. The repertoire holds hundreds of thousands of distinct CDR3 sequences, with around 43% as singletons.

The rearrangement joins TRBV7-9 to TRBJ2-3; unclear D gene. The sequence was collected from a human donor with aplastic anemia. Input material: sorted CD4+, CD8+, or CD8+CD57+ T cells (not recorded which) from PBMCs. The CDR3 DNA is TGTGCCAGCAGCCACGAATACCGGACAGATACGCAGTATTTT. Its translation is CASSHEYRTDTQYF.